Listed below are T cell receptor beta chains from one sample, sequenced in a study of vaccination effects on CD4 cells after COVID-19. The data were produced by immunoSEQ multiplex PCR, yet TCRdb's version contains in-frame clones alone and is incomplete. The data show tens of thousands of clones, under 85% seen once. These receptors' antigens are unknown. The sample here was CD4+ T cells from PBMCs cultured without peptide, taken before COVID-19 vaccination. The receptors shown here come from a human donor who received a COVID-19 vaccine. Both conserved end residues are part of each CDR3. D genes are given only for firm matches. Clone size appears in some rows only: once, few, many, or a class for an expanded clone.

CDR3 protein: CASSPGQGVTYEQYF; CDR3 DNA: TGTGCCAGCAGCCCTGGACAGGGGGTAACCTACGAGCAGTACTTC; clone size: NA; D gene: TRBD1; V gene: TRBV28; J gene: TRBJ2-7
CDR3 protein: CAINGGKSNEQFF; CDR3 DNA: TGTGCCATCAACGGCGGGAAAAGCAATGAGCAGTTCTTC; clone size: NA; D gene: NA; V gene: TRBV10-3; J gene: TRBJ2-1
CDR3 protein: CASSQGVDAWDYEQYF; CDR3 DNA: TGTGCCAGCAGCCAAGGGGTCGACGCGTGGGACTACGAGCAGTACTTC; clone size: NA; D gene: NA; V gene: TRBV14; J gene: TRBJ2-7
CDR3 protein: CASSLRDSQPYEQYF; CDR3 DNA: TGTGCCAGCAGTTTACGGGACAGCCAACCCTACGAGCAGTACTTC; clone size: NA; D gene: TRBD1; V gene: TRBV27; J gene: TRBJ2-7
CDR3 protein: CASSPIFSGTATDTQYF; CDR3 DNA: TGCGCCAGCAGCCCTATATTCTCCGGGACGGCCACAGATACGCAGTATTTT; clone size: NA; D gene: NA; V gene: TRBV4-1; J gene: TRBJ2-3
CDR3 protein: CASSVVSGGSSYEQYF; CDR3 DNA: TGTGCCAGCAGCGTAGTTAGCGGGGGCTCTTCCTACGAGCAGTACTTC; clone size: once; D gene: TRBD2; V gene: TRBV9; J gene: TRBJ2-7
CDR3 protein: CASSQVQGGTEAFF; CDR3 DNA: TGTGCCAGCAGCCAAGTGCAGGGCGGGACTGAAGCTTTCTTT; clone size: NA; D gene: NA; V gene: TRBV3-1/TRBV3-2; J gene: TRBJ1-1
CDR3 protein: CASSERTRVWANEQYF; CDR3 DNA: TGTGCCAGCAGTGAACGGACCCGGGTGTGGGCGAACGAGCAGTACTTC; clone size: NA; D gene: NA; V gene: TRBV6-1; J gene: TRBJ2-7
CDR3 protein: CASSVDRPNTGELFF; CDR3 DNA: TGTGCCAGTAGTGTTGACAGGCCGAACACCGGGGAGCTGTTTTTT; clone size: NA; D gene: NA; V gene: TRBV19; J gene: TRBJ2-2
CDR3 protein: CATSELTSGSLFF; CDR3 DNA: TGTGCCACCAGTGAATTGACTAGCGGGAGTTTGTTCTTC; clone size: NA; D gene: TRBD2; V gene: TRBV24-1; J gene: TRBJ2-1
CDR3 protein: CASSLDRGRETQYF; CDR3 DNA: TGTGCTAGCAGCTTGGACAGGGGGAGAGAGACCCAGTACTTC; clone size: once; D gene: TRBD1; V gene: TRBV7-7; J gene: TRBJ2-5
CDR3 protein: CASSPGPPRVEQYF; CDR3 DNA: TGTGCCAGCAGTCCGGGCCCACCTCGGGTCGAGCAGTACTTC; clone size: NA; D gene: NA; V gene: TRBV27; J gene: TRBJ2-7
CDR3 protein: CASSLPGPPYNEQFF; CDR3 DNA: TGTGCCAGCAGCTTACCGGGGCCCCCCTACAATGAGCAGTTCTTC; clone size: NA; D gene: NA; V gene: TRBV5-5; J gene: TRBJ2-1
CDR3 protein: CASSSGPPGTGGLYTF; CDR3 DNA: TGTGCCAGCTCCTCCGGCCCGCCGGGGACAGGGGGCCTTTACACCTTC; clone size: NA; D gene: TRBD1; V gene: TRBV7-9; J gene: TRBJ1-2
CDR3 protein: CAWRPRSGRPDNEQFF; CDR3 DNA: TGTGCCTGGAGGCCACGGAGCGGGAGACCGGACAATGAGCAGTTCTTC; clone size: NA; D gene: TRBD2; V gene: TRBV30; J gene: TRBJ2-1
CDR3 protein: CASSESRDTRSPLHF; CDR3 DNA: TGTGCCAGCAGTGAGTCAAGGGACACCAGGTCACCCCTCCACTTT; clone size: NA; D gene: NA; V gene: TRBV2; J gene: TRBJ1-6
CDR3 protein: CASSYSIPSGANVLTF; CDR3 DNA: TGTGCCAGCAGTTACTCGATTCCGTCTGGGGCCAACGTCCTGACTTTC; clone size: NA; D gene: NA; V gene: TRBV6-5; J gene: TRBJ2-6
CDR3 protein: CASSSRLVTDTQYF; CDR3 DNA: TGCGCCAGCAGCTCTCGACTAGTAACAGATACGCAGTATTTT; clone size: few; D gene: NA; V gene: TRBV5-1; J gene: TRBJ2-3
CDR3 protein: CASSQGASRSYEQYF; CDR3 DNA: TGTGCCAGCAGCCAAGGGGCTAGCCGTTCCTACGAGCAGTACTTC; clone size: few; D gene: NA; V gene: TRBV4-2; J gene: TRBJ2-7
CDR3 protein: CASSPVDRGKTNTEAFF; CDR3 DNA: TGTGCCAGCAGCCCCGTGGACAGGGGGAAGACGAACACTGAAGCTTTCTTT; clone size: few; D gene: TRBD1; V gene: TRBV7-9; J gene: TRBJ1-1
CDR3 protein: CASSQDESSRTRRYTF; CDR3 DNA: TGTGCCAGCAGCCAAGATGAGTCGAGCCGAACTCGTCGCTACACCTTC; clone size: NA; D gene: NA; V gene: TRBV3-1/TRBV3-2; J gene: TRBJ1-2
CDR3 protein: CASSEANPPLNRGRQPQHF; CDR3 DNA: TGTGCCAGCAGTGAAGCGAACCCTCCACTTAACAGGGGGAGGCAGCCCCAGCATTTT; clone size: NA; D gene: TRBD1; V gene: TRBV2; J gene: TRBJ1-5
CDR3 protein: CASKATEAFF; CDR3 DNA: TGTGCCAGCAAGGCCACTGAAGCTTTCTTT; clone size: once; D gene: NA; V gene: TRBV28; J gene: TRBJ1-1
CDR3 protein: CASSQDRASGGGYEQYF; CDR3 DNA: TGTGCCAGCAGCCAAGATCGGGCTAGCGGGGGAGGATACGAGCAGTACTTC; clone size: NA; D gene: TRBD2; V gene: TRBV4-2; J gene: TRBJ2-7
CDR3 protein: CASSPPGDTQYF; CDR3 DNA: TGTGCCAGCTCACCACCGGGAGATACGCAGTATTTT; clone size: NA; D gene: NA; V gene: TRBV18; J gene: TRBJ2-3
CDR3 protein: CASRDRGPYEQYF; CDR3 DNA: TGTGCCAGCAGGGACAGGGGCCCCTACGAGCAGTACTTC; clone size: NA; D gene: TRBD1; V gene: TRBV6-5; J gene: TRBJ2-7
CDR3 protein: CASSAGLNTDTQYF; CDR3 DNA: TGTGCCAGCAGTGCGGGACTCAACACAGATACGCAGTATTTT; clone size: once; D gene: NA; V gene: TRBV2; J gene: TRBJ2-3
CDR3 protein: CASSPRGARPEKLFF; CDR3 DNA: TGTGCCAGTAGTCCAAGGGGGGCGCGCCCTGAAAAACTGTTTTTT; clone size: NA; D gene: NA; V gene: TRBV19; J gene: TRBJ1-4
CDR3 protein: CASRLEGPPRSYPEAFF; CDR3 DNA: TGTGCCAGCAGACTAGAGGGACCACCTCGATCCTACCCTGAAGCTTTCTTT; clone size: NA; D gene: NA; V gene: TRBV27; J gene: TRBJ1-1
CDR3 protein: CASSIGGGLQETQYF; CDR3 DNA: TGTGCCAGTAGTATCGGCGGGGGCCTCCAAGAGACCCAGTACTTC; clone size: NA; D gene: NA; V gene: TRBV19; J gene: TRBJ2-5
CDR3 protein: CASSPPLTGVGYTF; CDR3 DNA: TGTGCCAGCTCACCACCGTTGACAGGGGTAGGCTACACCTTC; clone size: NA; D gene: TRBD1; V gene: TRBV18; J gene: TRBJ1-2
CDR3 protein: CASSLQAGGPGELFF; CDR3 DNA: TGTGCCAGTAGTTTACAGGCGGGAGGCCCCGGGGAGCTGTTTTTT; clone size: NA; D gene: TRBD2; V gene: TRBV19; J gene: TRBJ2-2
CDR3 protein: CASRARGEGGYTF; CDR3 DNA: TGTGCCAGCAGGGCAAGGGGGGAAGGCGGCTACACCTTC; clone size: NA; D gene: NA; V gene: TRBV6-5; J gene: TRBJ1-2
CDR3 protein: CASSLGLGNQPQHF; CDR3 DNA: TGTGCCAGCAGCCTAGGTCTGGGGAATCAGCCCCAGCATTTT; clone size: NA; D gene: NA; V gene: TRBV5-4; J gene: TRBJ1-5
CDR3 protein: CASLLYRGNTEAFF; CDR3 DNA: TGTGCCAGCCTACTCTACAGGGGGAACACTGAAGCTTTCTTT; clone size: NA; D gene: TRBD1; V gene: TRBV2; J gene: TRBJ1-1
CDR3 protein: CASSSYDRVGWTEAFF; CDR3 DNA: TGTGCCAGCAGCTCCTACGACAGGGTGGGATGGACTGAAGCTTTCTTT; clone size: NA; D gene: TRBD1; V gene: TRBV11-2; J gene: TRBJ1-1
CDR3 protein: CASSTPTGMNTEAFF; CDR3 DNA: TGTGCCAGCAGCACCCCGACAGGGATGAACACTGAAGCTTTCTTT; clone size: NA; D gene: TRBD1; V gene: TRBV5-4; J gene: TRBJ1-1
CDR3 protein: CASSLPGANTEAFF; CDR3 DNA: TGTGCCAGCAGCTTGCCAGGGGCGAACACTGAAGCTTTCTTT; clone size: NA; D gene: NA; V gene: TRBV5-5; J gene: TRBJ1-1
CDR3 protein: CASSSSGPTTDTQYF; CDR3 DNA: TGTGCCAGCAGTTCCTCGGGACCTACGACAGATACGCAGTATTTT; clone size: NA; D gene: NA; V gene: TRBV28; J gene: TRBJ2-3
CDR3 protein: CASSLRRGENTGELFF; CDR3 DNA: TGTGCCAGCAGCTTAAGGCGGGGGGAGAACACCGGGGAGCTGTTTTTT; clone size: NA; D gene: TRBD2; V gene: TRBV7-6; J gene: TRBJ2-2
CDR3 protein: CASRYCNRGYRDNSPLHF; CDR3 DNA: TGTGCAAGTCGCTATTGTAATAGGGGTTATCGGGATAATTCACCCCTCCACTTT; clone size: NA; D gene: NA; V gene: TRBV12-2; J gene: TRBJ1-6
CDR3 protein: CASVTGLFEKLFF; CDR3 DNA: TGTGCCAGCGTGACAGGTCTTTTTGAAAAACTGTTTTTT; clone size: NA; D gene: NA; V gene: TRBV2; J gene: TRBJ1-4
CDR3 protein: CASSLLGYNSPLHF; CDR3 DNA: TGTGCCAGCAGCCTGCTGGGGTATAATTCACCCCTCCACTTT; clone size: NA; D gene: NA; V gene: TRBV7-3; J gene: TRBJ1-6
CDR3 protein: CSVLRGNTIYF; CDR3 DNA: TGCAGCGTTCTCCGTGGAAACACCATATATTTT; clone size: few; D gene: NA; V gene: TRBV29-1; J gene: TRBJ1-3
CDR3 protein: CASTPFGARGNTEAFF; CDR3 DNA: TGTGCCAGCACCCCGTTTGGGGCGAGGGGTAACACTGAAGCTTTCTTT; clone size: few; D gene: NA; V gene: TRBV28; J gene: TRBJ1-1
CDR3 protein: CASSLAGGLGDTQYF; CDR3 DNA: TGTGCCAGCAGCCTAGCGGGAGGGCTGGGAGATACGCAGTATTTT; clone size: NA; D gene: TRBD2; V gene: TRBV7-9; J gene: TRBJ2-3
CDR3 protein: CSVSNPDTEAFF; CDR3 DNA: TGCAGCGTTTCCAACCCGGACACCGAAGCTTTCTTT; clone size: NA; D gene: NA; V gene: TRBV29-1; J gene: TRBJ1-1
CDR3 protein: CASSSRVVYEQYF; CDR3 DNA: TGTGCCAGCAGCTCAAGGGTTGTCTACGAGCAGTACTTC; clone size: NA; D gene: NA; V gene: TRBV5-4; J gene: TRBJ2-7
CDR3 protein: CASSSRTNSGNTIYF; CDR3 DNA: TGTGCCAGCAGCTCCCGGACCAACTCTGGAAACACCATATATTTT; clone size: NA; D gene: NA; V gene: TRBV3-1/TRBV3-2; J gene: TRBJ1-3
CDR3 protein: CASSRDQSGANVLTF; CDR3 DNA: TGTGCCAGCAGTCGGGACCAATCTGGGGCCAACGTCCTGACTTTC; clone size: NA; D gene: NA; V gene: TRBV2; J gene: TRBJ2-6
CDR3 protein: CSVTGANYGYTF; CDR3 DNA: TGTTCCGTAACCGGGGCAAACTATGGCTACACCTTC; clone size: NA; D gene: NA; V gene: TRBV6-6; J gene: TRBJ1-2
CDR3 protein: CAWRAASGLAKNIQYF; CDR3 DNA: TGTGCCTGGAGAGCCGCCAGCGGATTAGCCAAAAACATTCAGTACTTC; clone size: NA; D gene: NA; V gene: TRBV30; J gene: TRBJ2-4
CDR3 protein: CASSVGGGWEQYF; CDR3 DNA: TGCGCCAGCTCGGTGGGGGGGGGCTGGGAGCAGTACTTC; clone size: few; D gene: NA; V gene: TRBV10-1; J gene: TRBJ2-7
CDR3 protein: CASSPDRNSPLHF; CDR3 DNA: TGCGCCAGCAGCCCCGACCGTAATTCACCCCTCCACTTT; clone size: NA; D gene: NA; V gene: TRBV4-3; J gene: TRBJ1-6
CDR3 protein: CASSQEIGEGYGYTF; CDR3 DNA: TGCGCCAGCAGCCAAGAAATCGGGGAAGGCTATGGCTACACCTTC; clone size: NA; D gene: NA; V gene: TRBV4-1; J gene: TRBJ1-2
CDR3 protein: CASSHGTANSPLHF; CDR3 DNA: TGTGCCAGCAGCCATGGGACCGCTAATTCACCCCTCCACTTT; clone size: medium-sized; D gene: NA; V gene: TRBV3-1/TRBV3-2; J gene: TRBJ1-6
CDR3 protein: CASSYEGRYGYGYTF; CDR3 DNA: TGTGCCAGCAGTTACGAGGGAAGGTATGGCTATGGCTACACCTTC; clone size: NA; D gene: NA; V gene: TRBV6-2/TRBV6-3; J gene: TRBJ1-2
CDR3 protein: CSVWNHEQYF; CDR3 DNA: TGCAGCGTTTGGAACCACGAGCAGTACTTC; clone size: once; D gene: NA; V gene: TRBV29-1; J gene: TRBJ2-7
CDR3 protein: CSASYLFGTTHEQYF; CDR3 DNA: TGCAGTGCTAGTTACCTCTTTGGGACAACCCACGAGCAGTACTTC; clone size: NA; D gene: NA; V gene: TRBV20-1; J gene: TRBJ2-7